This TCR beta chain comes out of a study of CXCR3-negative and CXCR3-positive naive CD8 T cells. Broader study findings: Within a donor, both naive subsets shared TRBV-TRBJ usage, unlike memory cells. The level of CXCR3 expression partially decreased after cryopreservation; the majority of assays used fresh PBMCs. TRB CDR3s were more hydrophobic in CXCR3-positive than in CXCR3-negative naive cells.

Notes on this clonotype: Its antigen is not identified.

The study made its TRB cDNA libraries by 5' RACE, adding UMI labels. Reanalyzing the 5' RACE reads, TCRdb keeps one entry per CDR3 protein, without DNA. The sample has about 63,000 distinct CDR3 sequences. From germline, CDR1 is DFQATT and CDR2 SNEGSKA (reference sequence). The CDR3 runs 13 residues. The receptor comes from a human donor in good health. Some clones in this sample may be carry-over from other donors' samples. V and J are TRBV20-1 and TRBJ1-1. Sequenced: naive CXCR3+ CD8+ T cells from blood. Documented subset: CD45RO-CCR7+CD27+CD95- naive CD8+ T cells expressing CXCR3 (TNR3+). The CDR3 spells CSAGSLMNTEAFF.